This T cell receptor (beta chain) emerged from a study of T cells in Graves' hyperthyroidism and ophthalmopathy (dated by TCRdb to about 2019). Notes on the research overall: Peripheral blood was collected at initial diagnosis, before any treatment. To identify distinguishing TCR V-J signatures, a discovery cohort of roughly 100 patients was used, comprising under 45 with Graves' ophthalmopathy and under 60 with stable Graves' hyperthyroidism. Whether ophthalmopathy could be predicted prospectively was tested in an independent validation cohort made up of roughly 19 hyperthyroidism patients plus 17 patients who later progressed to ophthalmopathy. For training and testing, the 100 or so patients in the discovery cohort were randomly divided in a 7:3 ratio. The study also compared thyroid tissue and blood T-cell repertoires from roughly 6 Graves' hyperthyroidism patients. Once sampling was done, hyperthyroidism patients were given methimazole at a starting dose of 30 mg daily, whereas ophthalmopathy patients were given high-dose intravenous methylprednisolone. The paper reports TCR Vbeta CDR3 sequencing of fewer than 150 peripheral blood samples: 43 ophthalmopathy, under 85 hyperthyroidism and 17 progressor patients.

TCR beta CDR3 regions were amplified from RNA transcripts. For the first round of RT-PCR on the TCR CDR3, the HTBI primer set was used together with the Qiagen OneStep RT-PCR kit. Libraries were constructed in a second round of multiplex PCR, after which size selection and purification were carried out. Libraries were sequenced paired-end with 100 bp reads on an Illumina HiSeq2000. The original methods were these. Raw data were processed with SOAPnuke, discarding reads with adapters, uncalled bases, mean Phred below 15, or no exact constant-primer or identifier match. High-quality paired reads were merged with COPE v1.2.5, and unique nucleotide sequences were defined as clonotypes. MiTCR v1.1 was used to align the clonotypes against IMGT TRBV, TRBD and TRBJ reference segments. The analysis included only V-J combinations with a frequency above 0.0001, which together covered 98% to 99.2% of the repertoires. A TCS score was defined as the ratio of F50 (clonal expansion) to E x V (chaos), with BLOSUM62-based TCRdist applied between CDR3 peptides within each V-J. Welch's t-statistics and random forest reduced fewer than 550 V-J features to fewer than 15, which were used in a naive Bayes classifier (R e1071). Using fastp trimming at Q25 and MiXCR clonotype assembly, TCRdb reanalyzed the public sequencing data and kept in-frame beta chains. All rows with the same CDR3 protein become a single entry with the most common DNA and genes. These V and J calls originate from TCRdb's pipeline instead of the authors' own analysis. The sample table contains approximately 490,000 distinct CDR3 sequences; only one count was recorded for about 20% of them. The ten largest clones represent roughly 49% of the sample.

Ophthalmopathy patients had moderately to severely active disease, with a Clinical Activity Score of 3 or more, a NOSPECS grade of 4 or more, and a disease duration of less than 3 months. The study excluded patients with uncontrolled infections, other autoimmune diseases, pregnancy or lactation. Diagnoses were based on clinical symptoms, serum thyroxine and TRAb, thyroid ultrasound and orbital computed tomography. PBMCs were separated from roughly 10 ml of fresh peripheral blood using Ficoll-Paque density gradient centrifugation. Total RNA was extracted with Trizol reagent, and quality was checked on an Agilent 2100 Bioanalyzer. Measured from the cysteine to the phenylalanine, the CDR3 is 15 residues long. The CDR3 DNA has 45 bases and is translated from base 1. CDR1 and CDR2 are drawn from the germline V gene (reference sequence): GTSNPN, SVGIG. Relative to germline, V is 2 bases shorter and J is 2 bases shorter, with 13 bases between their ends.

Summary of the overall study and its limitations: In validation, progression to ophthalmopathy was predicted by the model with roughly 69% sensitivity and roughly 72% specificity, a median of roughly 6.4 months before onset. No statistical method was used to fix the sample size in advance, and group allocation was not hidden from the investigators. In cross-validation, a model built on a 13 V-J signature told ophthalmopathy apart from stable hyperthyroidism with less than 90% sensitivity and roughly 83% specificity, and in testing the same model reached 80%/75%. Blood samples also contained most of the expanded thyroid clonotypes (frequency above 0.001), which suggests that blood repertoires may reflect thyroid immune responses.

This clonotype was observed a handful of times. Its antigen is still unknown. No much larger clone is present one base from it, and per-base qualities are unavailable. The chain joins TRBV30 to TRBJ1-3, with a weak D call of TRBD1 (6 bases match). Sequences were obtained from blood. The TCR sequence derives from a woman aged 70 to 79 with Graves' ophthalmopathy. The nucleotide sequence is given as TGTGCCTGGAGTCCCCATTCAGGGGCTGGAAACACCATATATTTT. Its protein is CAWSPHSGAGNTIYF.